The sequence of this T cell receptor beta chain was determined in a study of blood T cell repertoires in COVID-19. Study at large: The cDNA or gDNA used as material had been derived from T cells, B-cell-depleted T cells, or PBMCs.

This CDR3 has 17 amino acids. Germline V gene sequence: CDR1 KGHSH, CDR2 LQKENI. Trimming took 2 bases from V and 3 from J, leaving 14 bases between them. Here immunoSEQ multiplex PCR was the method, and the copy in TCRdb shows in-frame clones only, minus some. Among some 150,000 clones listed, around 90% were seen once. The sequence was obtained from an older woman with active or convalescent COVID-19. This chain connects TRBV18 to TRBJ2-6; the D gene is possibly TRBD1 (7 bases). The sequencing input was peripheral blood. The CDR3 region is CASSPNQGGSGANVLTF. The DNA for the CDR3 is TGTGCCAGCTCACCAAACCAGGGGGGAAGTGGGGCCAACGTCCTGACTTTC.